One sample yielded the 5 T cell receptor beta chains listed below, sequenced in a study of blood T cell repertoires in COVID-19. This table comes from immunoSEQ multiplex PCR, and its TCRdb copy is limited to in-frame clones, with some not included. The sample contains under 350,000 clones, approximately 83% of which appear only once. The sample comprised PBMCs or T cells enriched from blood (not recorded which). These receptors were obtained from a woman aged 40 to 55 with acute COVID-19.

The rearrangement links TRBV5-6 to TRBJ1-1; D is unresolved. The CDR3 length is 13 residues. V shed 4 bases and J shed 2 bases, with 9 bases lying between them. Germline V gene sequence: CDR1 SGHDT, CDR2 YYEEEE. CDR3 bases: TGTGCCAGCAGCCCGCAGAAAAACACTGAAGCTTTCTTT. Residues: CASSPQKNTEAFF.

The chain links TRBV5-1 to TRBJ2-1, with a weak D call TRBD1 (6 bases). Germline lookup yields CDR1 SGHRS and CDR2 YFSETQ. The ends were cut back, 1 base at V and 2 bases at J, with 10 bases in the middle. The CDR3 is 15 residues long. CDR3 coding DNA: TGCGCCAGCAGCTTGCAGGGGCCCGCCTACAATGAGCAGTTCTTC. This translates into CASSLQGPAYNEQFF.

The chain is built from TRBV7-2 and TRBJ2-3; 7 bases are a match to TRBD2. Germline V lookup: CDR1 SGHTA, CDR2 FQGNSA. The CDR3 is 15 residues long. After removal of 5 bases from V and 1 base from J, the junction contained 6 bases not matched to a gene. The CDR3 is CASSTRGVGTDTQYF. CDR3 nucleotide sequence: TGTGCCAGCAGCACCCGGGGGGTGGGCACAGATACGCAGTATTTT.

The rearrangement uses TRBV27 and TRBJ2-2; 11 nucleotides agree with TRBD2. The CDR3 totals 14 residues. With V trimmed by 4 bases and J by 8 bases, 3 bases remained unmatched. Germline assignment: CDR1 MNHEY and CDR2 SMNVEV (reference sequence). DNA for the CDR3: TGTGCCAGCAGTTCACTAGCGGGAGTTGGGGAGCTGTTTTTT. Its protein product is CASSSLAGVGELFF.

The chain links TRBV7-8 to TRBJ2-7; 13 bases line up with TRBD2. Trimming cost V 5 bases and J 5 bases; bases outside gene matches: 6. CDR1 SGHVS and CDR2 FQNEAQ come from the germline V gene. The CDR3 runs 15 residues. The CDR3 protein is CASSPRTSGSNEQYF. The CDR3 coding sequence is TGTGCCAGCAGCCCAAGGACTAGCGGGAGTAACGAGCAGTACTTC.